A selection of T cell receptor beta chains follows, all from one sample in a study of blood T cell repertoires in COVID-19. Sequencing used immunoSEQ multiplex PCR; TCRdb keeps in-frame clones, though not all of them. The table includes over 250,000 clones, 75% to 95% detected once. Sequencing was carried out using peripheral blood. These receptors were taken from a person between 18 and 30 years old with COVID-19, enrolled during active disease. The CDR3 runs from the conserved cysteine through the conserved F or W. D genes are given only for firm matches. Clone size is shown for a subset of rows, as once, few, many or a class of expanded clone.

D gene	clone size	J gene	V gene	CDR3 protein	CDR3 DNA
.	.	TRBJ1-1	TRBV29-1	CSVKGGTEAFF	TGCAGCGTAAAGGGGGGGACTGAAGCTTTCTTT
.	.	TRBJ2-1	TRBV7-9	CASSLVLSEQFF	TGTGCCAGCAGCTTGGTTTTGAGTGAGCAGTTCTTC
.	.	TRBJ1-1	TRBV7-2	CASSLEIPAKPFF	TGTGCCAGCAGCTTAGAAATCCCTGCAAAGCCTTTCTTT
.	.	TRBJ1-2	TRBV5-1	CASSLGGELSNYGYTF	TGCGCCAGCAGCTTGGGGGGAGAGTTATCTAACTATGGCTACACCTTC
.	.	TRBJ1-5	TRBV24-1	CATSDGPRTAFNQPQHF	TGTGCCACCAGTGATGGCCCCCGGACAGCTTTCAATCAGCCCCAGCATTTT
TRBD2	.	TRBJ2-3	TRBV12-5	CASGLVQRGTTDTQYF	TGTGCTAGTGGTTTGGTACAGCGGGGGACCACAGATACGCAGTATTTT
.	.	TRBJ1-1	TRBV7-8	CASSLEGNTEAFF	TGTGCCAGCAGCTTGGAGGGGAACACTGAAGCTTTCTTT
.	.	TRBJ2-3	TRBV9	CASSPAGSTDTQYF	TGTGCCAGCAGCCCCGCCGGGTCCACAGATACGCAGTATTTT
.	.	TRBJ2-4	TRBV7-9	CASSIRDFENIQYF	TGTGCCAGCAGCATCCGGGACTTCGAAAACATTCAGTACTTC
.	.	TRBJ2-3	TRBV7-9	CASSLDGDTQYF	TGTGCCAGCAGCTTAGACGGGGATACGCAGTATTTT
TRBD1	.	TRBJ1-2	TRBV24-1	CATSEKGGGSYGYTF	TGTGCCACCAGTGAAAAAGGGGGCGGAAGCTATGGCTACACCTTC
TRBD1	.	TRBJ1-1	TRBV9	CASSAMRDRDTEAFF	TGTGCCAGCAGCGCAATGAGGGACAGGGACACTGAAGCTTTCTTT
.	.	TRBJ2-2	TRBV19	CASSISLANTGELFF	TGTGCCAGTAGTATTTCGCTAGCGAACACCGGGGAGCTGTTTTTT
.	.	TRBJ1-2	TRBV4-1	CASSQADSNYGYTF	TGCGCCAGCAGCCAAGCCGACAGTAACTATGGCTACACCTTC
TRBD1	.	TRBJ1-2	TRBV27	CASSSPGQGHYGYTF	TGTGCCAGCAGTTCCCCCGGACAGGGACACTATGGCTACACCTTC
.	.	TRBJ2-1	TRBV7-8	CASSSPHFRGNEQFF	TGTGCCAGCAGCTCCCCCCATTTCAGGGGAAATGAGCAGTTCTTC
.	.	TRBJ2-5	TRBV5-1	CASGRGAQETQYF	TGCGCCAGCGGCCGTGGGGCACAAGAGACCCAGTACTTC
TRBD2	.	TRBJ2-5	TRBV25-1	CASSDAGTSGLGEETQYF	TGTGCCAGCAGTGACGCCGGGACTAGCGGACTAGGGGAAGAGACCCAGTACTTC
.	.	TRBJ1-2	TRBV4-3	CASSPGVASFYGYTF	TGCGCCAGCAGCCCAGGGGTTGCATCCTTCTATGGCTACACCTTC
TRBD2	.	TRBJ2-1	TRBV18	CASSQIIAGAGNEQFF	TGTGCCAGCTCACAGATCATAGCGGGAGCAGGCAATGAGCAGTTCTTC
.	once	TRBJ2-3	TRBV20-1	CSALGVTQYF	TGCAGTGCTTTGGGAGTAACGCAGTATTTT
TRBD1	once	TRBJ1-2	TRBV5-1	CASSLGTGSGYGYTF	TGCGCCAGCAGCTTGGGGACAGGTAGTGGCTATGGCTACACCTTC
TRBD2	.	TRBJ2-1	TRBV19	CASSIIAGPNEQFF	TGTGCCAGTAGTATCATAGCGGGCCCCAATGAGCAGTTCTTC
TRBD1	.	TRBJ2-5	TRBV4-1	CASSLTGAETQYF	TGCGCCAGCAGCCTCACAGGGGCAGAGACCCAGTACTTC
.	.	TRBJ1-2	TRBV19	CASTGIYGYTF	TGTGCCAGTACGGGGATCTATGGCTACACCTTC
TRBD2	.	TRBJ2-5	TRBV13	CASSLGASGRARETQYF	TGTGCCAGCAGCTTAGGGGCTAGCGGGAGGGCCAGGGAGACCCAGTACTTC
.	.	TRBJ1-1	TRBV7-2	CASESRVIDTEAFF	TGTGCCAGCGAATCACGGGTCATCGACACTGAAGCTTTCTTT
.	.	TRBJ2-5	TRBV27	CASSPGAGLGETQYF	TGTGCCAGCAGCCCCGGGGCGGGATTAGGAGAGACCCAGTACTTC
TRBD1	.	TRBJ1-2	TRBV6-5	CASSPRQGYGYTF	TGTGCCAGCAGTCCCAGACAGGGGTATGGCTACACCTTC